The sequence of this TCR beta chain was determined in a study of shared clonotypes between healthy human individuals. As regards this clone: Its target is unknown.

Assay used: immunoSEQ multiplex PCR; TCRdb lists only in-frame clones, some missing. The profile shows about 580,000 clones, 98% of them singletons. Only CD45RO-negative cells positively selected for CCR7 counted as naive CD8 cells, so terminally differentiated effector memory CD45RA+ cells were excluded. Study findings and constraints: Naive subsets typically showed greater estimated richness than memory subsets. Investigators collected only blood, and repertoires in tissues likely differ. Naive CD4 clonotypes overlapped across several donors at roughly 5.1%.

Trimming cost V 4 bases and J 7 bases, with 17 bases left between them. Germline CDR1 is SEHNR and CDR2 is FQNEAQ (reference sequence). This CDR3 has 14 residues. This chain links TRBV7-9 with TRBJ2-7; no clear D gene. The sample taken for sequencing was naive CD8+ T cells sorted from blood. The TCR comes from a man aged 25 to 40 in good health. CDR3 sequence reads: CASSSSVAGWEQYF. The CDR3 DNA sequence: TGTGCCAGCAGCTCCAGCGTGGCAGGATGGGAGCAGTACTTC.